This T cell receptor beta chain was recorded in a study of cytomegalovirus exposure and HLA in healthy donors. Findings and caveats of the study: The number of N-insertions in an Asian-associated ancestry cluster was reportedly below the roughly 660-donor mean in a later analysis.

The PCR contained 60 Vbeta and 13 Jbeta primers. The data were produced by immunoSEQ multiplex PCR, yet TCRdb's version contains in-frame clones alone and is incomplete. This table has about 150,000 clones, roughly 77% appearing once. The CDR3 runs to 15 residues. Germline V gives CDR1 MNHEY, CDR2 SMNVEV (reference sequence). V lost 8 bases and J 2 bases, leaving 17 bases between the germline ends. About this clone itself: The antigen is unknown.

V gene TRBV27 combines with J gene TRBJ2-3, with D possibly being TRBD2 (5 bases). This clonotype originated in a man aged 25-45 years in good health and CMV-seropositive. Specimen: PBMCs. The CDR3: CASRGFDQHTDTQYF. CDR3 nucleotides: TGTGCCAGCCGGGGTTTTGACCAGCACACAGATACGCAGTATTTT.